The sequence of this T cell receptor (beta chain) was determined in a study of regulatory T cells in long-lasting Graves disease. This clonotype was observed at least ten times. Its antigen is still unknown. At one boundary the junction diverges from the germline segment, which might be a read error. General study results and limits: The study found TRBV28, TRBJ1-2 and TRBJ2-5 favored in persistent disease.

Specified time point: newly diagnosed GD, antithyroid drugs for less than 3 months. PBMCs provided the RNA from which the TCR library was made. Investigators prepared the TCR beta libraries by applying iRepertoire HTBI primers and Arm-PCR of CDR3 regions. TCRdb fed the multiplex PCR reads into MiXCR, producing one record per CDR3 protein. In the table there are some 460,000 distinct CDR3 sequences, about 17% of which are singletons. The CDR3 is 14 residues long. The data also belong to a second study, concerning T cells in Graves' hyperthyroidism and ophthalmopathy. That work contributes: Diagnoses rested on clinical symptoms, serum thyroxine and TRAb, thyroid ultrasound and orbital computed tomography.

The source was peripheral blood mononuclear cells (PBMCs), collected at new diagnosis, from a patient treated with antithyroid drugs. The chain has TRBV12-3 or TRBV12-4 and TRBJ1-6; D is unresolved. The receptor was isolated from a middle-aged man with Graves disease. The CDR3 region has the DNA TGTGCCAGCAGTAAAGGGTCCTTTAATTCACCCCTCCACTTT. It yields the protein CASSKGSFNSPLHF.